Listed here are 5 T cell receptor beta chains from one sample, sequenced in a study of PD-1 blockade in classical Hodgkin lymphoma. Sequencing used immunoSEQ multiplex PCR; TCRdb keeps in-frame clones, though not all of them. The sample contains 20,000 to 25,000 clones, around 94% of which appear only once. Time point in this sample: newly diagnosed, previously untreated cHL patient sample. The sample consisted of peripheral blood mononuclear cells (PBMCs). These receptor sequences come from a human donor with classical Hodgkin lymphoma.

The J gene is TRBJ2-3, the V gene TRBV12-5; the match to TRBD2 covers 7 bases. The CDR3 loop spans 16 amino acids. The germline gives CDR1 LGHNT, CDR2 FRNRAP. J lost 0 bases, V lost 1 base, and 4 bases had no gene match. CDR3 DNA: TGTGCTAGTGGTTTGGGCGGGGGAACTAGCACAGATACGCAGTATTTT. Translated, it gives CASGLGGGTSTDTQYF.

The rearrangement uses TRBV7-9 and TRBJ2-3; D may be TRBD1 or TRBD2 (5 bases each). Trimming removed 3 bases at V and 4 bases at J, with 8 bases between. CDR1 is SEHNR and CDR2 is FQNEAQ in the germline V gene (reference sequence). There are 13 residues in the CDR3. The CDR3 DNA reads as TGTGCCAGCAGCTTCCTGGGGGCAGATACGCAGTATTTT. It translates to CASSFLGADTQYF.

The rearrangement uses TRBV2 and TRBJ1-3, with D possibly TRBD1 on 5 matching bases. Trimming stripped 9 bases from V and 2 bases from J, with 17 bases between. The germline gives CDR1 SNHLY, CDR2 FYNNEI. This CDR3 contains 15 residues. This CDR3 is CASRGTLLTGNTIYF. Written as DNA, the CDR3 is TGTGCCAGTCGGGGGACCCTCCTCACTGGAAACACCATATATTTT.

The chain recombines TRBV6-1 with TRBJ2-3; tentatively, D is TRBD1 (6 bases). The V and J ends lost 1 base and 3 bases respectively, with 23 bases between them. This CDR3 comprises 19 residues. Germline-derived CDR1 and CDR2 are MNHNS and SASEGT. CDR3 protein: CASSEGTGWGFQRTDTQYF. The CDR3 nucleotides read TGTGCCAGCAGTGAAGGAACAGGGTGGGGGTTTCAGAGAACAGATACGCAGTATTTT.

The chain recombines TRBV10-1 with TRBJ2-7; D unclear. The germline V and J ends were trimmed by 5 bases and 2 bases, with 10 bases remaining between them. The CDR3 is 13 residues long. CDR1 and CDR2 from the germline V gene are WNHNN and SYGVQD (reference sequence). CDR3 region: CASSIGPAYEQYF. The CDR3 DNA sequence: TGCGCCAGCAGTATTGGACCTGCCTACGAGCAGTACTTC.